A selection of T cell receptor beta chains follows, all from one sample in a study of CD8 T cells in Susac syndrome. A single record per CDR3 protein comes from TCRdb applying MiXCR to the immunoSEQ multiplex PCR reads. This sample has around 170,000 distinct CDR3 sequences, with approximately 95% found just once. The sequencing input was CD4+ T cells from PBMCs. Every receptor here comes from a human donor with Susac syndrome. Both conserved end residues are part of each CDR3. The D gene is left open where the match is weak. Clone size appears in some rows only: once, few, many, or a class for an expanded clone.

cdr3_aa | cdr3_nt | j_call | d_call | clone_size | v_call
CASSLDTPPGELFF | TGCGCCAGCAGCTTGGATACCCCACCCGGGGAGCTGTTTTTT | TRBJ2-2 | - | - | TRBV5-1
CASSPGGPLNVNGYTF | TGTGCCAGCTCACCCGGGGGACCCCTCAACGTGAATGGCTACACCTTC | TRBJ1-2 | - | - | TRBV18
CAWIRAGGNSPLHF | TGTGCCTGGATACGGGCAGGGGGCAATTCACCCCTCCACTTT | TRBJ1-6 | TRBD1 | - | TRBV30
CASSLARPVTDTQYF | TGTGCCAGCAGCTTAGCGCGCCCAGTAACAGATACGCAGTATTTT | TRBJ2-3 | - | once | TRBV7-2
CASSRTGNQPQHF | TGTGCCAGCTCTCGGACAGGGAATCAGCCCCAGCATTTT | TRBJ1-5 | TRBD1 | few | TRBV18
CASSRLRNEQFF | TGTGCCAGCAGTCGGCTTAGGAATGAGCAGTTCTTC | TRBJ2-1 | - | - | TRBV12-3/TRBV12-4
CASSLVQGGSPLHF | TGTGCCAGCAGCTTAGTACAGGGTGGTTCACCCCTCCACTTT | TRBJ1-6 | - | - | TRBV7-9
CASTEQAFNQPQHF | TGTGCCAGCACGGAACAGGCCTTTAATCAGCCCCAGCATTTT | TRBJ1-5 | - | - | TRBV2
CAWAGTGDSPLHF | TGTGCCTGGGCAGGGACAGGGGATTCACCCCTCCACTTT | TRBJ1-6 | TRBD1 | - | TRBV30
CASSPNQPRLAEEDTDTQYF | TGTGCCAGCAGCCCTAACCAACCGAGACTAGCCGAGGAAGACACAGATACGCAGTATTTT | TRBJ2-3 | - | - | TRBV21-1
CASSPRRVTEAFF | TGTGCCAGCAGCCCAAGACGGGTCACTGAAGCTTTCTTT | TRBJ1-1 | - | - | TRBV11-1
CASSAIRGSGELFF | TGTGCCAGCAGCGCCATAAGGGGCTCCGGGGAGCTGTTTTTT | TRBJ2-2 | - | - | TRBV11-2
CASSQTGSNQPQHF | TGTGCCAGCAGCCAGACAGGGAGCAATCAGCCCCAGCATTTT | TRBJ1-5 | TRBD1 | - | TRBV12-3/TRBV12-4
CSARTGTAINSPLHF | TGCAGTGCTAGAACCGGGACAGCGATTAATTCACCCCTCCACTTT | TRBJ1-6 | TRBD1 | - | TRBV20-1
CAWSGTDTQYF | TGTGCCTGGAGTGGGACCGATACGCAGTATTTT | TRBJ2-3 | - | - | TRBV30
CASSLDRLTDTQYF | TGCGCCAGCAGCTTGGATCGGCTGACAGATACGCAGTATTTT | TRBJ2-3 | - | once | TRBV5-1
CASSVGNPTRGSVETQYF | TGTGCCAGCAGCGTAGGAAACCCAACCCGGGGGAGCGTCGAGACCCAGTACTTC | TRBJ2-5 | - | - | TRBV9
CASRDTDRLNYGYTF | TGTGCCAGCAGAGATACAGACAGGCTAAACTATGGCTACACCTTC | TRBJ1-2 | - | - | TRBV5-4
CASSPGLNMYSYEQYF | TGTGCCAGCAGCCCGGGACTAAACATGTACTCCTACGAGCAGTACTTC | TRBJ2-7 | TRBD2 | - | TRBV6-2/TRBV6-3
CASSLAGINEQYF | TGTGCCAGCAGCTTAGCGGGGATCAACGAGCAGTACTTC | TRBJ2-7 | TRBD2 | - | TRBV9
CASSVDRRREQFF | TGTGCCAGCAGCGTAGACAGGCGCCGCGAGCAGTTCTTC | TRBJ2-1 | - | - | TRBV7-3
CASSPPRAGGQETQYF | TGTGCCAGCAGTCCCCCCAGAGCGGGGGGTCAAGAGACCCAGTACTTC | TRBJ2-5 | TRBD2 | - | TRBV28
CSARVTENYGYTF | TGCAGTGCTAGAGTCACGGAGAACTATGGCTACACCTTC | TRBJ1-2 | - | - | TRBV20-1
CASGLGGTEAFF | TGTGCTAGTGGGCTCGGGGGCACTGAAGCTTTCTTT | TRBJ1-1 | - | - | TRBV12-5
CASSSPSKRGEFSNEQFF | TGTGCCAGCAGCTCACCCTCCAAGCGGGGGGAGTTTTCCAATGAGCAGTTCTTC | TRBJ2-1 | TRBD2 | - | TRBV7-9
CSARSAGGPQETQYF | TGCAGTGCTAGATCAGCGGGGGGGCCCCAAGAGACCCAGTACTTC | TRBJ2-5 | TRBD2 | - | TRBV20-1
CAISENTGDTQYF | TGTGCCATCAGTGAGAACACGGGGGATACGCAGTATTTT | TRBJ2-3 | - | - | TRBV10-3
CASRTSGGVRQYF | TGTGCCAGCCGGACTAGCGGGGGGGTACGGCAGTACTTC | TRBJ2-7 | TRBD2 | - | TRBV12-3/TRBV12-4
CASSSSRDSPLHF | TGTGCCAGCAGCTCCTCAAGGGATTCACCCCTCCACTTT | TRBJ1-6 | - | once | TRBV3-1
CASSRGLGQPQHF | TGTGCCAGCAGTCGGGGGCTTGGCCAGCCCCAGCATTTT | TRBJ1-5 | - | - | TRBV12-3/TRBV12-4
CASSYGLAEGNEQFF | TGTGCCAGCAGCTACGGACTAGCGGAGGGGAATGAGCAGTTCTTC | TRBJ2-1 | TRBD2 | - | TRBV12-3/TRBV12-4
CAWSVIRGVDEQYF | TGTGCCTGGAGTGTAATTAGGGGGGTTGACGAGCAGTACTTC | TRBJ2-7 | - | - | TRBV30
CSASGLAVSYNEQFF | TGCAGTGCTAGCGGGCTAGCGGTGTCCTACAATGAGCAGTTCTTC | TRBJ2-1 | TRBD2 | - | TRBV20-1
CASSLGTGGGGEQFF | TGCGCCAGCAGCTTGGGGACAGGAGGAGGAGGTGAGCAGTTCTTC | TRBJ2-1 | TRBD1 | - | TRBV5-1
CSVEGDGGRTYEQYF | TGCAGCGTTGAAGGGGACGGGGGGAGAACCTACGAGCAGTACTTC | TRBJ2-7 | TRBD2 | - | TRBV29-1
CAWSQLTGPSNQPQHF | TGTGCCTGGAGCCAACTCACAGGTCCTAGCAATCAGCCCCAGCATTTT | TRBJ1-5 | - | - | TRBV30
CASTAGVFSGANVLTF | TGTGCCAGCACGGCGGGGGTATTCTCTGGGGCCAACGTCCTGACTTTC | TRBJ2-6 | TRBD2 | - | TRBV2
CASSAPSSMYGYTF | TGTGCCAGCAGCGCCCCGTCGTCCATGTATGGCTACACCTTC | TRBJ1-2 | - | - | TRBV9